This T cell receptor (beta chain) appears in the sequencing data of a study of blood T cell repertoires in COVID-19. Across the study: Specimens from acute and convalescent COVID-19 originated in the United States, Italy and Spain.

V trimming: 0 bases; J trimming: 7 bases; junction bases outside the gene matches: 10. The CDR3 sequence is 15 residues long. Germline CDR1 reads SGHRS; CDR2 reads YFSETQ. Authors' analysis steps: Estimated nucleated cell counts came from reference gene primer amplification. Profiled with immunoSEQ multiplex PCR; TCRdb holds only in-frame clones, not every one. That table is the source of V, J and clone size, and D and trimming were worked out from the DNA. The data show some 220,000 clones, roughly nine tenths seen once. Ages ranged from roughly 18 to 100 years, with residence in some 25 US areas. The sample taken for sequencing was PBMCs or T cells enriched from blood (not recorded which). This receptor was taken from a woman aged 45-65 years in a cohort exposed to, infected with or recovered from COVID-19 (not recorded which). The V call is TRBV5-1, the J call TRBJ2-7, with 7 bases lining up with TRBD1. The CDR3 here is CASSLAGQGVGEQYF. The CDR3 nucleotides read TGCGCCAGCAGCTTGGCCGGGCAGGGGGTGGGAGAGCAGTACTTC.